This TCR beta chain was captured by sequencing in a study of OX40 agonist ivuxolimab in advanced cancers. Study as a whole: Six ivuxolimab dose levels, 0.01 to 10 mg/kg, were given intravenously every 2 weeks. Allowance was made for prior anti-PD-1, anti-PD-L1 or anti-CTLA-4 therapy, and approximately 41% had some. The study, taken as a whole, reports: CD4+ T cells averaged fewer expanded clones than CD8+ T cells. The specificity for antigen of the expanded peripheral T cells was not determined.

Produced via immunoSEQ multiplex PCR; TCRdb's table is partial and in-frame only. The sample shows 100,000 or so clones, roughly 80% of them seen only once. Looked up from germline, CDR1 is SGHTA and CDR2 is FQGNSA. This CDR3 contains 15 residues. J gave up 0 bases and V 5 bases, and 4 bases lay outside the gene matches. Only one count was recorded for this clone. Its antigen is as yet unknown. The receptor comes from an adult with an advanced solid tumor such as melanoma, head and neck, liver or kidney cancer. Sequencing used CD4+ or CD8+ T cells sorted from blood, obtained in a trial of the OX40 agonist ivuxolimab. The V gene is TRBV7-2, the J gene TRBJ2-1; 7 bases map to TRBD1. CDR3 amino acids: CASSEGAASYNEQFF. Written as DNA, the CDR3 is TGTGCCAGCAGCGAGGGGGCCGCCTCCTACAATGAGCAGTTCTTC.